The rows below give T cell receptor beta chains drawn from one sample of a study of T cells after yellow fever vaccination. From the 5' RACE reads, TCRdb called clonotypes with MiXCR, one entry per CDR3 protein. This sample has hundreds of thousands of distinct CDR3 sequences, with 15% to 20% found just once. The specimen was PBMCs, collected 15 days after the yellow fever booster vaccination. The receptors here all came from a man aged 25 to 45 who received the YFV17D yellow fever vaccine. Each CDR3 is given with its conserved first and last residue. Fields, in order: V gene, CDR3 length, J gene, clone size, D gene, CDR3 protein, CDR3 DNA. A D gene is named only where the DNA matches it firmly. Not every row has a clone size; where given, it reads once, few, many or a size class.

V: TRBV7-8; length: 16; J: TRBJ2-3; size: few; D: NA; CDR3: CASSQVRGSRTDTQYF; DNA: TGTGCCAGCAGCCAGGTCCGGGGGTCACGCACAGATACGCAGTATTTT
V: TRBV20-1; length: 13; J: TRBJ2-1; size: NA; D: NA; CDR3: CSARDYRVNEQFF; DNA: TGCAGTGCTAGGGATTACAGGGTCAATGAGCAGTTCTTC
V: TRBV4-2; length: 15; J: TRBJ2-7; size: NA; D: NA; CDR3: CASSQKFHLGYEQYF; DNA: TGTGCCAGCAGCCAAAAGTTCCACCTAGGCTACGAGCAGTACTTC
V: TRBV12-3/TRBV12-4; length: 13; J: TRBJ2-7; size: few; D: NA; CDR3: CASTLGGATEQYF; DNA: TGTGCCAGCACCCTCGGGGGCGCCACCGAGCAGTACTTC
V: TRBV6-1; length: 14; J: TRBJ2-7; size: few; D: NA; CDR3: CASSRKRQDYEQYF; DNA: TGTGCCAGCAGCCGAAAGCGCCAGGACTACGAGCAGTACTTC
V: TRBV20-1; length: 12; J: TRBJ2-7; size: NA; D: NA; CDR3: CSATGIAYEQYF; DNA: TGCAGTGCTACCGGGATCGCCTACGAGCAGTACTTC
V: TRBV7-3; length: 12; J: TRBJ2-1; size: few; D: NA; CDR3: CASSLKYNEQFF; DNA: TGTGCCAGCAGCTTAAAGTACAATGAGCAGTTCTTC
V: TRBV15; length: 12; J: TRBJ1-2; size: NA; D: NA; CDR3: CATSRDGYGYTF; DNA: TGTGCCACCAGCAGAGATGGCTATGGCTACACCTTC
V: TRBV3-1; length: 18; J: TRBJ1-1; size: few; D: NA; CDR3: CASSQEETYRAAGTEAFF; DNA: TGTGCCAGCAGCCAAGAGGAGACTTACCGTGCGGCGGGCACTGAAGCTTTCTTT
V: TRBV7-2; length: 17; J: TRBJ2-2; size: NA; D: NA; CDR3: CASSLMPGWGSTGELFF; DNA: TGTGCCAGCAGCTTAATGCCAGGCTGGGGTAGCACCGGGGAGCTGTTTTTT
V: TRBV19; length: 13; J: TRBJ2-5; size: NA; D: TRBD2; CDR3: CASTEGLAGDLYF; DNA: TGTGCCAGTACCGAAGGACTAGCGGGAGATCTGTACTTC
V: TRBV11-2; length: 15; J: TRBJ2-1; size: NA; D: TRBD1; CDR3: CASSLRETGDNEQFF; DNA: TGTGCCAGCAGCTTAAGGGAAACAGGGGACAATGAGCAGTTCTTC
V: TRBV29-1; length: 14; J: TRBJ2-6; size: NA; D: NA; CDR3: CSVVGPSGANVLTF; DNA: TGCAGCGTTGTTGGTCCGTCTGGGGCCAACGTCCTGACTTTC
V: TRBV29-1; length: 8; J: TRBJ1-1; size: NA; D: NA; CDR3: CSGDRAFF; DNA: TGCAGCGGTGACAGGGCTTTCTTT
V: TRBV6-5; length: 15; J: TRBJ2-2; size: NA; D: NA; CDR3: CASSATTELTGELFF; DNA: TGTGCCAGCAGTGCTACGACAGAGTTAACCGGGGAGCTGTTTTTT
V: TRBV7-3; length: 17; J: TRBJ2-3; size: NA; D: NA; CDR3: CASSRRGADPLTDTQYF; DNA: TGTGCCAGCAGCCGAAGGGGGGCGGACCCTCTCACAGATACGCAGTATTTT
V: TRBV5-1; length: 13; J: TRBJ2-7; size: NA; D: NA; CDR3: CASSRESYYEQYF; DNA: TGCGCCAGCAGTCGGGAGAGCTACTACGAGCAGTACTTC
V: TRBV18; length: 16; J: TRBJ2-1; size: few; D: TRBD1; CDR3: CASSPWGDRDHNEQFF; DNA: TGTGCCAGCTCACCCTGGGGTGACAGGGATCACAATGAGCAGTTCTTC
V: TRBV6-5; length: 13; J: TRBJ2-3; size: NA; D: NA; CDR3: CASSYSGPDTQYF; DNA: TGTGCCAGCAGTTACTCAGGGCCAGATACGCAGTATTTT
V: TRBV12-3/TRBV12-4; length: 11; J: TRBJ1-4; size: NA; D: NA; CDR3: CASTLGQGLFF; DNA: TGTGCCAGCACTCTAGGGCAGGGCCTGTTTTTT
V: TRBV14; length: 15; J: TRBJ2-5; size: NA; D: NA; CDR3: CASSLFGQVGETQYF; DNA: NA
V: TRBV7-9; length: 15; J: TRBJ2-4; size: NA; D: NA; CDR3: CASSPRWGNENIQYF; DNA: TGTGCCAGCAGCCCACGATGGGGGAACGAAAACATTCAGTACTTC
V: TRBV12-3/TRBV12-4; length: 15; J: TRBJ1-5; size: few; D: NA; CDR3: CASSGGGRINQPQHF; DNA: TGTGCCAGCAGTGGAGGCGGACGGATTAATCAGCCCCAGCATTTT
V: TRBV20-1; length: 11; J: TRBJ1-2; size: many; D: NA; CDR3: CSAQRGVGYTF; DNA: TGCAGTGCCCAGCGAGGCGTTGGCTACACCTTC
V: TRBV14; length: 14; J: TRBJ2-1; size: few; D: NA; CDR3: CASSQNSKANEQFF; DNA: TGTGCCAGCAGCCAGAATTCTAAGGCCAATGAGCAGTTCTTC
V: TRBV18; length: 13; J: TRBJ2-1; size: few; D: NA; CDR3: CASSPRAWNEQFF; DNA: TGTGCCAGCTCACCCCGGGCTTGGAATGAGCAGTTCTTC
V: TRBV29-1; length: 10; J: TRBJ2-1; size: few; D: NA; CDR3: CSVNYNEQFF; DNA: TGCAGCGTCAACTACAATGAGCAGTTCTTC
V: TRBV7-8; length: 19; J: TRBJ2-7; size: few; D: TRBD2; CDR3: CASSFTRLAGASLSYEQYF; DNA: TGTGCCAGCAGCTTTACTAGACTAGCGGGAGCTTCCCTCTCCTACGAGCAGTACTTC
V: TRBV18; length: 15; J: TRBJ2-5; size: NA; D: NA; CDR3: CASSPPMTRQETQYF; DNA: TGTGCCAGCTCACCACCTATGACTCGACAGGAGACCCAGTACTTC
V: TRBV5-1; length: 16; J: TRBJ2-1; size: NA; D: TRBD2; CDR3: CASSLVGLAGVEEQFF; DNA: TGCGCCAGCAGCTTGGTGGGACTAGCGGGCGTGGAGGAGCAGTTCTTC
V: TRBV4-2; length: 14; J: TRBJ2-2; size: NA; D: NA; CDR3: CASSQAKNTGELFF; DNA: TGTGCCAGCAGCCAGGCTAAAAACACCGGGGAGCTGTTTTTT
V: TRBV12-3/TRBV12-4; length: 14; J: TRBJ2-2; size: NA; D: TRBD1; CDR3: CASITGANTGELFF; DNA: TGTGCCAGCATCACAGGGGCGAACACCGGGGAGCTGTTTTTT
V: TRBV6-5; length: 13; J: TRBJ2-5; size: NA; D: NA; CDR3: CASSSTIQETQYF; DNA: TGTGCCAGCAGTTCGACAATCCAAGAGACCCAGTACTTC
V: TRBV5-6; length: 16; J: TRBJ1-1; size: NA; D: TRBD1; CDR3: CASSLGGSPMNTEAFF; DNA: TGTGCCAGCAGCTTAGGGGGCAGTCCCATGAACACTGAAGCTTTCTTT
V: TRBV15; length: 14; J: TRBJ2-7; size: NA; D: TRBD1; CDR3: CATQTGTGSYEQYF; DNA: TGTGCCACCCAGACCGGGACAGGGTCCTACGAGCAGTACTTC
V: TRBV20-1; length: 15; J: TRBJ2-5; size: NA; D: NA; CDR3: CSARDHSLYQETQYF; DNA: TGCAGTGCTAGAGATCACAGCCTGTACCAAGAGACCCAGTACTTC
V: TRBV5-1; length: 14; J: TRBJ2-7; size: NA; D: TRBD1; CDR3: CASSHQTGDYEQYF; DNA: TGCGCCAGCAGCCACCAGACAGGGGACTACGAGCAGTACTTC
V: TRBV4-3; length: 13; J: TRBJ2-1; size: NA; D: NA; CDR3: CASSQDRGYEQFF; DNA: TGCGCCAGCAGCCAAGATCGGGGTTATGAGCAGTTCTTC
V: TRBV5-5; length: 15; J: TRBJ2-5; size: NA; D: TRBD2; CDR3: CASTLGGVRQETQYF; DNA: TGTGCCAGCACCCTGGGGGGGGTGAGGCAAGAGACCCAGTACTTC
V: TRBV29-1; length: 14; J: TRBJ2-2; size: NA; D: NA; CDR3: CSALPGVDTGELFF; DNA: TGCAGCGCCCTCCCCGGGGTGGACACCGGGGAGCTGTTTTTT
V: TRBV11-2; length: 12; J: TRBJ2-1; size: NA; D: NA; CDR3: CASTKTNNEQFF; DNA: TGTGCCAGCACCAAGACAAACAATGAGCAGTTCTTC
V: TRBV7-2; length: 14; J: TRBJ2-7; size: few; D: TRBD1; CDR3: CASSLGPGGYEQYF; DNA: TGTGCCAGCAGCTTAGGTCCAGGGGGATACGAGCAGTACTTC
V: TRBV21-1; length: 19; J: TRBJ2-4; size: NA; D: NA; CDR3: CASSKGRDGFLIAKNIQYF; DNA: TGTGCCAGCAGCAAAGGACGGGACGGATTCCTCATAGCCAAAAACATTCAGTACTTC
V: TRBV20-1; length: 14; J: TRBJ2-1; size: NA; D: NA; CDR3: CSARTVYSYNEQFF; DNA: TGCAGTGCCAGGACCGTGTACTCCTACAATGAGCAGTTCTTC
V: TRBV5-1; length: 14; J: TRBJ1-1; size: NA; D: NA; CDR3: CASSPDGRNTEAFF; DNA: TGCGCCAGCAGCCCCGACGGGAGGAACACTGAAGCTTTCTTT
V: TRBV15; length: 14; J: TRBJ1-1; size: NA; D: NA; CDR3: CATSRESVITEAFF; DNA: TGTGCCACCAGCAGAGAGTCTGTGATCACTGAAGCTTTCTTT
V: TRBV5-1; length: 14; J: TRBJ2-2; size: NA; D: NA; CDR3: CASRFGGNTGELFF; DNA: TGCGCCAGCAGATTCGGCGGGAACACCGGGGAGCTGTTTTTT
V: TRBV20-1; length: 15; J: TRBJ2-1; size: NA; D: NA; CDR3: CSARDGRGSGNEQFF; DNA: TGCAGTGCTAGAGATGGCCGGGGTTCGGGGAATGAGCAGTTCTTC
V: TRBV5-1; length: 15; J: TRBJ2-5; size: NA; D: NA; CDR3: CASAPGASEQETQYF; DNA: TGCGCCAGCGCTCCGGGGGCTAGCGAACAAGAGACCCAGTACTTC
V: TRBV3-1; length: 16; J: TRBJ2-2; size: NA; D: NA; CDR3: CASSPFGTRNTGELFF; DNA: TGTGCCAGCAGCCCGTTCGGGACAAGAAACACCGGGGAGCTGTTTTTT
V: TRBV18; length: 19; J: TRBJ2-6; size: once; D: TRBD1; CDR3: CASSLRTGLTNSGANVLTF; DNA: TGTGCCAGCTCACTTCGGACAGGCCTAACTAACTCTGGGGCCAACGTCCTGACTTTC
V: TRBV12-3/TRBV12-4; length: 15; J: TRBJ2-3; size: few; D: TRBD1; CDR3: CASSLGQGASDTQYF; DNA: TGTGCCAGCAGTCTCGGACAGGGGGCTTCAGATACGCAGTATTTT
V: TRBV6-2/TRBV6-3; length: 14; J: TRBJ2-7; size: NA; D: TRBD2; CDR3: CASRRLADIYEQYF; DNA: TGTGCCAGCAGGCGACTAGCGGACATCTACGAGCAGTACTTC
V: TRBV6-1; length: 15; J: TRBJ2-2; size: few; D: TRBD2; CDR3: CASFLGGSFTGELFF; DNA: TGTGCCAGCTTCCTTGGCGGGAGCTTTACCGGGGAGCTGTTTTTT
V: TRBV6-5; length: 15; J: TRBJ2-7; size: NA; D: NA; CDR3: CASSYSVGVKYEQYF; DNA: TGTGCCAGCAGTTACTCGGTGGGGGTCAAATACGAGCAGTACTTC
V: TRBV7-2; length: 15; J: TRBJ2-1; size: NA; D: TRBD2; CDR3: CASSRLANAYNEQFF; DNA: TGTGCCAGCAGCCGACTAGCGAACGCCTACAATGAGCAGTTCTTC